The source of this TCR beta chain is a study of prognosis after radiotherapy for stage I lung cancer (dated by TCRdb to the early 2020s). At the level of the whole study: About 19 stage I NSCLC patients were enrolled in Nanjing, China, between 2018 and January 2019. In every patient, SBRT was given without any concurrent therapy. Image-guided IMRT or VMAT was used to deliver SBRT in 3 to 5 fractions at a biologically effective dose of at least 100 Gy. Four of the 19 patients developed distant metastases after SBRT, at a median of about 7 months; the other 15 showed no significant progression. On tumor histology, fewer than 15 patients had adenocarcinoma and several had squamous cell carcinoma. A total of approximately 38 blood samples from some 19 patients were sequenced, with one sample obtained before and one obtained after SBRT for each patient. The cohort included under 15 men and more than 5 women, with a median age of approximately 76 years and a range of roughly 53 to 85 years. Every patient was regarded as medically inoperable, because of comorbidities in approximately 12 cases and refusal of surgery in more than 5 cases. This study profiled peripheral blood TCR beta repertoires from stage I NSCLC patients before and after stereotactic body radiotherapy and linked the repertoires to distant failure. Patients with newly diagnosed primary stage I lung tumors numbered more than 11, with five others having oligometastatic NSCLC after surgical resection of the primary tumor.

Study-level results and caveats: Tumor specificity of expanded TCR clones was not determined. Post-SBRT Shannon entropy and its change from baseline were lower in patients who developed distant metastases; baseline Shannon entropy was not associated with metastases. A decrease in unique TCR clone counts was observed after SBRT (median around 10,000 before versus roughly 6,900 after; Wilcoxon paired P=0.011). Differences in TRBV and TRBJ usage frequencies by metastasis status were reportedly observed in two V genes at baseline and in several V and two J genes after SBRT. None of the reported P values were adjusted for multiple comparisons. Limitations of the study included a small cohort and short follow-up, and the study findings need independent validation.

The germline V gene (reference sequence) specifies DFQATT as CDR1 and SNEGSKA as CDR2. The junction shows trimming of 3 bases on V and 6 bases on J, plus 10 bases between the germline ends. The CDR3 starts with the cysteine, ends with the phenylalanine, and has 12 residues. The kept DNA is CDR3 alone, 36 bases in frame from the first base. This clonotype was seen many times. It lacks a known antigen. No base quality information exists; no much larger clone differs at one position. A history of other malignancies or of prior chemotherapy or radiotherapy was absent in all patients, and node-negative disease was shown on CT and PET/CT in all patients. At each of two time points, six milliliters of peripheral venous blood were collected into EDTA tubes. PBMCs were isolated by Ficoll-Paque Plus density-gradient centrifugation. Right after collection, samples were placed at -80 degrees C and kept there until analysis.

Two rounds of multiplex PCR were performed to amplify the TCR beta CDR3 region from genomic DNA. The first PCR round used primers specific to each TRBV and TRBJ gene, and the primer sequences were filed in Chinese patent CN105087789A. Universal primers were used in the second PCR round. The Roche High Pure PCR Template Preparation Kit was used to extract genomic DNA from frozen PBMCs. An Illumina HiSeq 3000 was used to sequence the libraries paired-end with 151 bp reads. The authors processed their data as follows. Raw reads lacking the multiplex PCR primer sequences were removed with CutAdapt. Using PEAR, the high-quality paired reads were merged into contigs. By aligning each contig to reference sequences, MiXCR assigned the TRB V, D and J gene segments to that contig. CDR3 sequences were clustered by base quality and sequence similarity to remove sequencing errors. Shannon entropy normalized by the natural log of productive TCR sequence number was used as the measure of diversity. Clonality was computed as one minus the ratio of Shannon entropy to the natural log of the number of unique clonotypes. Progression-free survival cut-offs for repertoire metrics were chosen using the Youden index of ROC curves, with analyses run in R 3.5.3. TCRdb handled the public reads itself, with Q25 trimming in fastp and clone calling in MiXCR, and kept productive beta chains. Each record represents a unique CDR3 protein, reported with the most common genes and DNA among its rows. TCRdb's processing, not the authors', yielded these V and J calls. The table for this sample lists around 56,000 distinct CDR3 sequences; roughly 29% of them were counted only once. Around 8% of the sample is in the top ten clones.

This sequence was found in a donor aged 50 or older with non-small cell lung cancer. The sequencing here drew on PBMCs, taken before or after stereotactic body radiation therapy (not recorded which). The chain uses TRBV20-1 and TRBJ2-3, with the D gene uncertain. The DNA is TGCAGTGCTAGGGGGTTGTTGGATACGCAGTATTTT. The translation is CSARGLLDTQYF.